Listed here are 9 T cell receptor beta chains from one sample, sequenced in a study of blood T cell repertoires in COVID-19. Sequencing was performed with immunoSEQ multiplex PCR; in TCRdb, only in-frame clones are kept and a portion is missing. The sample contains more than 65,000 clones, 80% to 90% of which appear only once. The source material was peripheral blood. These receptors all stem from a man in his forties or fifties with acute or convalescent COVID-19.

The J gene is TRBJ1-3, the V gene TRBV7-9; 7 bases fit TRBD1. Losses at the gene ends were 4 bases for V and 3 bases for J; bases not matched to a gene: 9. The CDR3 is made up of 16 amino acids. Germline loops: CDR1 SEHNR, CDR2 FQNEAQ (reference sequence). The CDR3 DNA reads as TGTGCCAGCAGCTCCCCTAGGGGGCAGGGTGGAAACACCATATATTTT. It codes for CASSSPRGQGGNTIYF.

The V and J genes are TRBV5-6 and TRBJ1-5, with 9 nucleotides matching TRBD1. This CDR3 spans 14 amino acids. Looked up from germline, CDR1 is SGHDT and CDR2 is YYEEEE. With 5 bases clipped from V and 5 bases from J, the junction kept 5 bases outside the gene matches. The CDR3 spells CASSKTGGYQPQHF. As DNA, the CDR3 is TGTGCCAGCAGTAAGACAGGGGGGTATCAGCCCCAGCATTTT.

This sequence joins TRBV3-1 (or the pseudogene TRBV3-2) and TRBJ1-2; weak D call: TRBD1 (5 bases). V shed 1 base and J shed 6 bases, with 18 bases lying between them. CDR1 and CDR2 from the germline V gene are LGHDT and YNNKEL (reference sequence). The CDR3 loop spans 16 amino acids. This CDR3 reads CASSQGIGQGMNGYTF. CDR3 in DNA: TGTGCCAGCAGCCAAGGGATCGGGCAGGGAATGAATGGCTACACCTTC.

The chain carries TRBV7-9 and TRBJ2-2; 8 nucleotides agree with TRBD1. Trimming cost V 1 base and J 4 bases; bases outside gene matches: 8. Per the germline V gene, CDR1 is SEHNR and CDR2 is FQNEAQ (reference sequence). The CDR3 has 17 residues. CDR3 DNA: TGTGCCAGCAGCTTAGACATGGCAGGGGGCGGCACCGGGGAGCTGTTTTTT. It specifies CASSLDMAGGGTGELFF.

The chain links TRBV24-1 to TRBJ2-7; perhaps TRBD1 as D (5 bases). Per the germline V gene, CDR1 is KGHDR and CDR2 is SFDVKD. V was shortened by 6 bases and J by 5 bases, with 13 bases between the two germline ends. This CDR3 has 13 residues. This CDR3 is CATSRGKGNEQYV. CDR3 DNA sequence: TGTGCCACCAGTAGAGGAAAGGGGAACGAGCAGTACGTC.

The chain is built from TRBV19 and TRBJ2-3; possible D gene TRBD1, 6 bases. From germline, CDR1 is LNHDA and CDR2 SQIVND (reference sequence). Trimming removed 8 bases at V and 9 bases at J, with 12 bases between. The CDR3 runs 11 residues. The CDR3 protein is CASLTGNTQYF. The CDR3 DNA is TGTGCCAGTCTAACAGGGAACACGCAGTATTTT. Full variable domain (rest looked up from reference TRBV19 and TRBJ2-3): DGGITQSPKYLFRKEGQNVTLSCEQNLNHDAMYWYRQDPGQGLRLIYYSQIVNDFQKGDIAEGYSVSREKKESFPLTVTSAQKNPTAFYLCASLTGNTQYFGPGTRLTVL.

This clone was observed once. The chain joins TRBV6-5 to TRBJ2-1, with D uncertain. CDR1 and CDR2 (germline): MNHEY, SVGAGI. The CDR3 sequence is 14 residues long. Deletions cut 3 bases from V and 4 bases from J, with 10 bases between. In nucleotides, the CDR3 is TGTGCCAGCAGTTATTCAACAGTGTACAATGAGCAGTTCTTC. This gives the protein CASSYSTVYNEQFF.

The CDR3 region is CASSNTSGTDTQYF. CDR3 nucleotide sequence: TGTGCCAGCAGTAATACTAGCGGCACAGATACGCAGTATTTT. V and J are TRBV6-5 and TRBJ2-3, with 7 bases fitting TRBD2. The V and J ends lost 5 bases and 1 base, in that order; junction bases with no gene match: 3. This CDR3 spans 14 amino acids. CDR1 is MNHEY and CDR2 is SVGAGI in the germline V gene.

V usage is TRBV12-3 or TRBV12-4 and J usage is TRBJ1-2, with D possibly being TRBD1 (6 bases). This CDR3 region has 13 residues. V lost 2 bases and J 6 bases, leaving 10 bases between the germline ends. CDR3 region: CASSLTGGDGYTF. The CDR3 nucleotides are TGTGCCAGCAGTTTAACGGGGGGCGATGGCTACACCTTC.